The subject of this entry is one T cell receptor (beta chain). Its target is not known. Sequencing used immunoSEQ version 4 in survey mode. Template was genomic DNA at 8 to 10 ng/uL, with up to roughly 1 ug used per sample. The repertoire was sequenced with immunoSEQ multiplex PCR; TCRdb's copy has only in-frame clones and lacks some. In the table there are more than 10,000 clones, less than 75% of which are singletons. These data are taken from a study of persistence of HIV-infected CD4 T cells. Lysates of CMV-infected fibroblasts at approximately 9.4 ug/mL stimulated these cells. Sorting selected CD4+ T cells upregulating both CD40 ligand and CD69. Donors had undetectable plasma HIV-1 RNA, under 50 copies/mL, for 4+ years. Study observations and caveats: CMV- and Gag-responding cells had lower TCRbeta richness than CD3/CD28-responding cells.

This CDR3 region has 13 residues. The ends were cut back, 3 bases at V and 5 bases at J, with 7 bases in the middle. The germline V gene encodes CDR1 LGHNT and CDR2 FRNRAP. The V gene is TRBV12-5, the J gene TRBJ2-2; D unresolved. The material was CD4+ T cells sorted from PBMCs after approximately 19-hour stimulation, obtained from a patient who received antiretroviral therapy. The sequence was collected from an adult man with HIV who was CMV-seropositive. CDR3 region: CASGFWLTGELFF. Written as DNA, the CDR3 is TGTGCTAGTGGTTTCTGGTTGACCGGGGAGCTGTTTTTT.